The 19 T cell receptor beta chains reported below all come from one sample, sequenced in a study of monozygotic twins with inflammatory bowel disease. For each CDR3 protein, TCRdb gives one entry from its re-call of the 5' RACE reads, without DNA. The specimen's table records some 150,000 distinct CDR3 sequences. Specimen: blood. Receptors were obtained from a human donor with ulcerative colitis or Crohn's disease, or a healthy co-twin of an affected twin (not recorded which).

The gene calls are TRBV5-8 and TRBJ2-1; the TRBD1 assignment by TCRdb is unverifiable without DNA. This CDR3 spans 15 amino acids. The germline CDR1 and CDR2 sequences are SGHTS and YDEGEE. CDR3 sequence reads: CASSFTGGLYNEQFF.

V gene TRBV6-1 combines with J gene TRBJ2-1; TCRdb picks TRBD2, but there is no DNA to check that call. In germline, CDR1 is MNHNS, CDR2 SASEGT. The CDR3 has 16 amino acids. The CDR3 reads CASRPPGLSSYNEQFF.

The rearrangement joins TRBV2 to TRBJ2-1; TCRdb reports TRBD1, a call that lacks DNA to check it against. This CDR3 spans 11 amino acids. Germline CDR1 and CDR2: SNHLY and FYNNEI. CDR3 residues: CASSREAKQFF. The whole variable domain, remainder taken from reference TRBV2 and TRBJ2-1, is EPEVTQTPSHQVTQMGQEVILRCVPISNHLYFYWYRQILGQKVEFLVSFYNNEISEKSEIFDDQFSVERPDGSNFTLKIRSTKLEDSAMYFCASSREAKQFFGPGTRLTVL.

V usage is TRBV7-9 and J usage is TRBJ2-7; with no DNA, the TCRdb D assignment of TRBD1 cannot be verified. Germline loops: CDR1 SEHNR, CDR2 FQNEAQ (reference sequence). The CDR3 extends over 13 amino acids. The CDR3 here is CASSSGTGYEQYF.

The chain couples TRBV5-1 to TRBJ2-7; the TRBD2 assignment by TCRdb is unverifiable without DNA. CDR3 length equals 15 residues. The germline gives CDR1 SGHRS, CDR2 YFSETQ. The CDR3 sequence is CASSITSGARYEQYF.

The chain carries TRBV7-9 and TRBJ1-5; TCRdb indicates TRBD1, and absent DNA this call remains unverified. Germline V lookup: CDR1 SEHNR, CDR2 FQNEAQ (reference sequence). This CDR3 has 14 residues. The CDR3 sequence: CASSFDSIISPQHF.

The CDR3 reads CASSLALAVLNTGELFF. The rearrangement joins TRBV5-1 to TRBJ2-2; TCRdb gives TRBD2 as the D gene, but with no DNA this cannot be confirmed. This CDR3 spans 17 amino acids. Germline CDR1 reads SGHRS; CDR2 reads YFSETQ.

The J gene is TRBJ1-5, the V gene TRBV7-3. This CDR3 region has 16 residues. Per the germline V gene, CDR1 is SGHTA and CDR2 is FQGTGA. The CDR3: CASSSLGTDANQPQHF.

The V call is TRBV20-1, the J call TRBJ1-6. Germline assignment: CDR1 DFQATT and CDR2 SNEGSKA (reference sequence). The CDR3 runs to 17 residues. CDR3 amino acids: CSARVLDRSSYNSPLHF.

The V and J genes are TRBV7-6 and TRBJ1-2. In germline, CDR1 is SGHVS, CDR2 FNYEAQ. The CDR3 covers 15 residues. CDR3 protein: CASSLAETSNYGYTF. The entire variable domain, with the rest obtained from reference TRBV7-6 and TRBJ1-2, is as follows: GAGVSQSPRYKVTKRGQDVALRCDPISGHVSLYWYRQALGQGPEFLTYFNYEAQQDKSGLPNDRFSAERPEGSISTLTIQRTEQRDSAMYRCASSLAETSNYGYTFGSGTRLTVV.

The CDR3 region is CASSHTGRGKGNIQYF. This chain joins TRBV7-9 and TRBJ2-4; TCRdb indicates TRBD1, and absent DNA this call remains unverified. CDR3 length: 16 amino acids. Germline values: CDR1 SEHNR, CDR2 FQNEAQ (reference sequence).

This sequence joins TRBV7-3 and TRBJ2-1; TCRdb calls TRBD1, which cannot be checked without DNA. CDR1 is SGHTA and CDR2 is FQGTGA in the germline V gene. The CDR3 runs to 16 residues. CDR3 sequence reads: CASSFWGGSSYNEQFF.

The chain recombines TRBV7-8 with TRBJ2-1; TCRdb outputs TRBD2, but without DNA this stays unchecked. The CDR3 runs 16 residues. Germline V CDR1 and CDR2: SGHVS, FQNEAQ. The CDR3 spells CASSFHRTSKINEQFF.

The chain has TRBV6-2 or TRBV6-3 and TRBJ2-1; TCRdb's assignment of TRBD2 cannot be checked, as there is no DNA. Germline lookup yields CDR1 MNHEY and CDR2 SVGEGT. This CDR3 is built from 15 residues. The CDR3 is CASRLLAGSYNEQFF.

The chain links TRBV14 to TRBJ1-2; TCRdb's D call of TRBD1 is untestable without DNA. Per the germline V gene, CDR1 is SGHDN and CDR2 is FVKESK. The CDR3 is 15 amino acids. This CDR3 reads CASSQDRDRVRGYTF.

The chain is built from TRBV10-1 and TRBJ2-7; TCRdb's D call, TRBD1, is unchecked because there is no DNA. The CDR3 sequence is 13 residues long. Germline CDR1 is WNHNN and CDR2 is SYGVQD (reference sequence). The CDR3 protein is CASSWDRNYEQYF.

The chain is built from TRBV6-2 or TRBV6-3 and TRBJ2-2. The CDR3 totals 15 residues. Germline CDR1 and CDR2: MNHEY and SVGEGT. The chain's CDR3 is CASTTPGSNTGELFF.

CDR3 sequence reads: CAWSVRGAQGEAFF. This chain uses TRBV30 with TRBJ1-1; the TCRdb call, TRBD1, lacks DNA for checking. Germline CDR1 is GTSNPN and CDR2 is SVGIG (reference sequence). This CDR3 spans 14 amino acids.

J is TRBJ2-7 and V is TRBV5-1; TCRdb designates TRBD2, a call that cannot be tested without DNA. Germline CDR1 is SGHRS and CDR2 is YFSETQ. This CDR3 contains 16 residues. CDR3 region: CASSLVSSGTPYEQYF.